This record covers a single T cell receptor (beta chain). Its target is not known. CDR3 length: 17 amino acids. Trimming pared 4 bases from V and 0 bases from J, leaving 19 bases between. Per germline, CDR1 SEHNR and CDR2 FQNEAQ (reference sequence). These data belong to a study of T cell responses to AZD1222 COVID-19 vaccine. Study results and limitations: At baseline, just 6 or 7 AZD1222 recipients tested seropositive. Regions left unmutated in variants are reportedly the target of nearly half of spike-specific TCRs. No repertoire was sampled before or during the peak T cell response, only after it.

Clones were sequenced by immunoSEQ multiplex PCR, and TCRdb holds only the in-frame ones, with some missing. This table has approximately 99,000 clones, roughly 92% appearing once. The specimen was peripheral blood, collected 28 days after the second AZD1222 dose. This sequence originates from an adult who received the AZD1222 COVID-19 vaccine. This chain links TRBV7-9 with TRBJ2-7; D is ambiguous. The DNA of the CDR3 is TGTGCCAGCAGCTCCGAGCGCCATTTCCTGGCCTCCTACGAGCAGTACTTC. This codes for CASSSERHFLASYEQYF.